The 8 T cell receptor beta chains reported below all come from one sample, sequenced in a study of T cell responses to AZD1222 COVID-19 vaccine. The data were produced by immunoSEQ multiplex PCR, yet TCRdb's version contains in-frame clones alone and is incomplete. There are approximately 190,000 clones in the sample; about 87% occur only once, and around 2.5% lies in the top ten. The sequences come from peripheral blood, collected on day 0 of MenACWY control vaccination. These receptor sequences come from an adult in good health.

The gene calls are TRBV13 and TRBJ2-1; D ambiguous. Trimming stripped 5 bases from V and 6 bases from J, with 11 bases between. Germline V gives CDR1 PRHDT, CDR2 FYEKMQ (reference sequence). The CDR3 is 13 residues long. The DNA for the CDR3 is TGTGCCAGCAGCCCTCAGGTCGGCAATGAGCAGTTCTTC. Translation: CASSPQVGNEQFF.

The chain uses TRBV28 and TRBJ1-5; maybe TRBD1 (5 bases). The CDR3 runs 12 residues. Germline loops: CDR1 MDHEN, CDR2 SYDVKM. Trimming removed 6 bases at V and 6 bases at J, with 9 bases between. CDR3 coding DNA: TGTGCCAGCAGGTCAGGGTCTCAGCCCCAGCATTTT. Encoded protein: CASRSGSQPQHF.

This chain joins TRBV9 and TRBJ2-1; 7 bases are shared with TRBD1. The CDR3 is 15 residues long. From germline, CDR1 is SGDLS and CDR2 YYNGEE. After removal of 4 bases from V and 2 bases from J, the junction contained 6 bases not matched to a gene. This chain's CDR3 is CASSPKGAAYNEQFF. The CDR3 nucleotides read TGTGCCAGCAGCCCAAAGGGGGCAGCCTACAATGAGCAGTTCTTC.

V usage is TRBV6-1 and J usage is TRBJ2-1, with unresolved D. Trimming took 2 bases from V and 4 from J, leaving 12 bases between them. The germline V gene has CDR1 MNHNS and CDR2 SASEGT. This CDR3 has 15 amino acids. The CDR3: CASSEWDRSYNEQFF. CDR3 nucleotide sequence: TGTGCCAGCAGTGAATGGGATCGGAGTTACAATGAGCAGTTCTTC.

This clone appeared a few times. The CDR3 nucleotides read TGTGCCAGCAGCCCTGAGGTGTCCTCTAGCTCCTACGAGCAGTACTTC. Translating it yields CASSPEVSSSSYEQYF. V and J are TRBV5-4 and TRBJ2-7; no clear D. V lost 4 bases to trimming and J lost 0 bases, with 17 bases between them. Germline V CDR1 and CDR2: SGHNT, YYREEE (reference sequence). CDR3 length: 16 residues.

The DNA of the CDR3 is TGTGCCAGCACCAAACTGGGGGAGGAGTCCTACGAGCAGTACTTC. Translation: CASTKLGEESYEQYF. This chain uses TRBV21-1 with TRBJ2-7; the D segment call TRBD2 is taken from the table without a DNA check. TRBV21-1 corresponds to a pseudogene. The CDR3 extends over 15 amino acids.

The V and J genes are TRBV14 and TRBJ1-1; D ambiguous. Germline-derived CDR1 and CDR2 are SGHDN and FVKESK. CDR3 length: 14 amino acids. V shed 1 base and J shed 2 bases, with 8 bases lying between them. CDR3 sequence (DNA): TGTGCCAGCAGCCAAGCGGGAGCAAACACTGAAGCTTTCTTT. Translating it yields CASSQAGANTEAFF.

V and J are TRBV28 and TRBJ2-7; the D gene could be TRBD1 or TRBD2 (6 bases each). CDR3 size: 13 residues. Germline V gene data show CDR1 as MDHEN and CDR2 as SYDVKM. The V end was cut by 5 bases, the J end by 0 bases, with 8 bases between. The CDR3 sequence is CASSGGGSYEQYF. Written as DNA, the CDR3 is TGTGCCAGCAGTGGAGGGGGCTCCTACGAGCAGTACTTC.